Below are 20 T cell receptor beta chains sequenced from a single sample in a study of T cells in Graves' hyperthyroidism and ophthalmopathy. What was amplified from RNA transcripts were TCR beta CDR3 regions. The HTBI primer set drove a first-round RT-PCR of the TCR CDR3. TCRdb used MiXCR to reprocess the multiplex PCR reads, holding one entry per CDR3 protein. The data contain around 300,000 distinct CDR3 sequences, 22% of them singletons. The sequenced sample was blood. The receptors derive from a man aged 30 to 39 with Graves' ophthalmopathy.

This clonotype was observed a few times. The chain carries TRBV29-1 and TRBJ2-1; D ambiguous. CDR1 SQVTM and CDR2 ANQGSEA come from the germline V gene. CDR3 size: 14 residues. Trimming left V 6 bases short and J 2 bases short, with 14 bases between. The CDR3 DNA follows: TGCAGCGTCCGCGATACTGGGGCCTACAATGAGCAGTTCTTC. It translates to CSVRDTGAYNEQFF.

This clonotype occurred many times. This chain links TRBV11-2 with TRBJ2-1; D is perhaps TRBD1 or TRBD2 (5 bases each). Deletions cut 5 bases from V and 9 bases from J, with 8 bases between. The V gene's germline CDR1 is SGHAT and CDR2 FQNNGV. The CDR3 runs to 11 residues. Here the CDR3 reads CASSQGREQFF. As DNA, the CDR3 is TGTGCCAGCAGCCAGGGACGTGAGCAGTTCTTC.

This clonotype has a handful of counts. This chain uses TRBV12-3 or TRBV12-4 with TRBJ2-3; D is unclear. V lost 7 bases to trimming and J lost 3 bases, with 11 bases between them. This CDR3 contains 13 residues. CDR3 sequence reads: CASKIATTDTQYF. In nucleotides, the CDR3 is TGTGCCAGCAAGATAGCAACTACAGATACGCAGTATTTT.

This chain joins TRBV3-1 and TRBJ2-3; 7 nucleotides align to TRBD2. The CDR3 loop spans 18 amino acids. The ends lost 2 bases at V and 5 bases at J; junction bases unmatched: 16. Germline CDR1 LGHDT, CDR2 YNNKEL (reference sequence). The CDR3 region is CASSQRTGGGLREDTQYF. As DNA, the CDR3 is TGTGCCAGCAGCCAAAGGACGGGAGGAGGCCTGCGGGAAGATACGCAGTATTTT.

This clonotype has a count of ten or more. This rearrangement joins TRBV27 to TRBJ1-2; D is undetermined. V dropped 8 bases and J dropped 4 bases, with 17 bases sitting between them. Germline V gives CDR1 MNHEY, CDR2 SMNVEV (reference sequence). This CDR3 is built from 14 residues. CDR3 nucleotide sequence: TGTGCCAGCTCCCCAGGCGCAAGGGTCTATGGCTACACCTTC. Residues: CASSPGARVYGYTF.

The table lists this clonotype with many counts. The chain has TRBV24-1 and TRBJ1-5; D is possibly TRBD1 (5 bases). The germline V gene encodes CDR1 KGHDR and CDR2 SFDVKD. The length of the CDR3 is 14 residues. Trimming stripped 4 bases from V and 2 bases from J, with 8 bases between. The CDR3 nucleotides read TGTGCCACCAGTGACATGGGGGGCAATCAGCCCCAGCATTTT. It translates to CATSDMGGNQPQHF.

This clonotype was recorded at least ten times. The gene calls are TRBV5-6 and TRBJ2-1, with 13 bases aligning to TRBD2. J was trimmed by 6 bases and V by 3 bases; bases with no gene match: 6. CDR3 length equals 16 residues. The V gene's germline CDR1 is SGHDT and CDR2 YYEEEE. The CDR3 sequence is CASSYRTSGSGNEQFF. The CDR3 DNA follows: TGTGCCAGCAGCTACCGGACTAGCGGGAGCGGCAATGAGCAGTTCTTC.

This clonotype was observed many times. The chain links TRBV5-5 to TRBJ2-5, with a weak D call TRBD1 (6 bases). Germline V gives CDR1 SGHKS, CDR2 YYEKEE (reference sequence). The CDR3 contains 17 residues. Trimming cost V 0 bases and J 5 bases, with 20 bases left between them. The CDR3 DNA is TGTGCCAGCAGCTTGGGACTCCGGGACATAGAGTGGGAGACCCAGTACTTC. Translating gives CASSLGLRDIEWETQYF.

This clonotype was detected only a few times. This chain uses TRBV19 with TRBJ1-5; D unresolved. The CDR3 totals 16 residues. The germline CDR1 and CDR2 sequences are LNHDA and SQIVND (reference sequence). Trimming cost V 3 bases and J 0 bases, with 12 bases left between them. The CDR3 DNA sequence: TGTGCCAGTAGTATGATTGGGAGTCATAGCAATCAGCCCCAGCATTTT. Residues: CASSMIGSHSNQPQHF.

The chain carries TRBV7-9 and TRBJ1-2; TRBD1 is a possible D gene (6 bases). The CDR3 has 15 residues. Germline CDR1 reads SEHNR; CDR2 reads FQNEAQ (reference sequence). Trimming pared 0 bases from V and 2 bases from J, leaving 10 bases between. CDR3 nucleotides: TGTGCCAGCAGCTTAGCGACGGGGGCGAACTATGGCTACACCTTC. Its protein is CASSLATGANYGYTF.

To note about this clonotype: A read error is possible here, since a much larger clone lies one base away. The rearrangement joins TRBV30 to TRBJ2-1, with D unresolved. V was trimmed by 6 bases and J by 8 bases, leaving 11 bases between them. Germline CDR1 and CDR2: GTSNPN and SVGIG (reference sequence). This CDR3 region has 11 residues. The chain's CDR3 is CACGSSHEQFF. CDR3 coding DNA: TGTGCCTGCGGCTCCTCTCATGAGCAGTTCTTC.

This clonotype has only a few counts. The V and J genes are TRBV14 and TRBJ2-7, with D perhaps matching TRBD1 (5 bases). Trimming took off 1 base at V and 7 bases at J, with 17 bases between the two ends. This CDR3 region has 15 residues. Per the germline V gene, CDR1 is SGHDN and CDR2 is FVKESK. In DNA form, the CDR3 reads TGTGCCAGCAGCCAAGTTGGGGCAGCCTCTAGGGAGCAGTACTTC. Translating gives CASSQVGAASREQYF.

This clonotype has at least ten counts. This chain links TRBV27 with TRBJ2-1, with 14 nucleotides matching TRBD2. This CDR3 is 15 amino acids long. Losses at the gene ends were 3 bases for V and 7 bases for J; bases not matched to a gene: 2. Per the germline V gene, CDR1 is MNHEY and CDR2 is SMNVEV (reference sequence). CDR3 in amino acids: CASSLRTSGRNEQFF. The CDR3 nucleotides read TGTGCCAGCAGTTTGAGGACTAGCGGGAGGAATGAGCAGTTCTTC.

This clonotype was picked up many times. The chain joins TRBV19 to TRBJ2-5; D is undetermined. The V end lost 5 bases, the J end lost 5 bases, and 12 bases lay between the germline ends. The V gene's germline CDR1 is LNHDA and CDR2 SQIVND (reference sequence). This CDR3 contains 13 residues. The CDR3 protein is CASSFRSAETQYF. CDR3 DNA sequence: TGTGCCAGTAGTTTTCGCAGTGCCGAGACCCAGTACTTC.

This clonotype came up a few times. This chain joins TRBV9 and TRBJ1-5; D is uncertain. The CDR3 is made up of 14 amino acids. Germline CDR1 reads SGDLS; CDR2 reads YYNGEE. V dropped 0 bases and J dropped 7 bases, with 11 bases sitting between them. The CDR3 loop reads CASSVGGTAQPQHF. CDR3 bases: TGTGCCAGCAGCGTAGGGGGAACAGCGCAGCCCCAGCATTTT.

V is TRBV9 and J is TRBJ2-3; 9 bases line up with TRBD2. This CDR3 comprises 21 residues. Germline lookup yields CDR1 SGDLS and CDR2 YYNGEE. Trimming took 3 bases from V and 0 from J; bases not matched to a gene: 20. The CDR3 coding sequence is TGTGCCAGCAGCGGGGGAGTTGGTAGCGGGAGAAGGACCTCTAGCACAGATACGCAGTATTTT. Its protein is CASSGGVGSGRRTSSTDTQYF.

DNA of the CDR3: TGCGCCAGCAGCTTGGGCGAGGGGATGGCTGGAAACACCATATATTTT. Translated, it gives CASSLGEGMAGNTIYF. V usage is TRBV5-1 and J usage is TRBJ1-3; TRBD1 is a possible D gene (5 bases). The CDR3 spans 16 residues. Germline V gene sequence: CDR1 SGHRS, CDR2 YFSETQ. V lost 0 bases and J 2 bases, leaving 12 bases between the germline ends.

This clonotype was picked up a small number of times. The V call is TRBV7-9, the J call TRBJ2-7; D is perhaps TRBD1 or TRBD2 (6 bases each). Deletions cut 1 base from V and 6 bases from J, with 10 bases between. Germline CDR1 reads SEHNR; CDR2 reads FQNEAQ (reference sequence). The CDR3 runs to 13 residues. The CDR3, as DNA: TGTGCCAGCAGCTTAGAGACGGGGGCCGAGCAGTACTTC. Its protein is CASSLETGAEQYF.

This clonotype occurred a few times. The chain uses TRBV7-9 and TRBJ1-6, with D maybe TRBD1 (6 bases). The CDR3 contains 15 residues. The germline gives CDR1 SEHNR, CDR2 FQNEAQ (reference sequence). Trimming cost V 5 bases and J 6 bases, with 14 bases left between them. For the CDR3, the DNA is TGTGCCAGCAGCCGGGGGCAGGGATTTAATTCACCCCTCCACTTT. Encoded protein: CASSRGQGFNSPLHF. Using reference TRBV7-9 and TRBJ1-6 for the parts outside the CDR3, the full variable domain is DTGVSQNPRHKITKRGQNVTFRCDPISEHNRLYWYRQTLGQGPEFLTYFQNEAQLEKSRLLSDRFSAERPKGSFSTLEIQRTEQGDSAMYLCASSRGQGFNSPLHFGNGTRLTVT.

Turning to this clonotype: A much larger clone differs from this one at a single base, so this may be a read error. This CDR3 fails to terminate in the conserved phenylalanine or tryptophan, so it likely reflects a read error. This chain uses TRBV27 with TRBJ2-7; D is uncertain. Germline V gives CDR1 MNHEY, CDR2 SMNVEV (reference sequence). This CDR3 has 16 amino acids. V was pared by 5 bases and J by 1 base, with 18 bases between. The CDR3 sequence is CASSPSGYGGSYEQYL. DNA for the CDR3: TGTGCCAGCAGTCCCTCCGGTTACGGCGGATCCTACGAGCAGTACCTC.